The 29 T cell receptor beta chains reported below all come from one sample, sequenced in a study of blood T cell repertoires in COVID-19. The protocol was immunoSEQ multiplex PCR, while the TCRdb copy is restricted to in-frame clones and leaves out a portion. Of fewer than 150,000 clones listed, more than 60% were seen once; the top ten hold 2.3%. Sequencing was carried out using peripheral blood. The origin of the receptors is a man between 65 and 85 years old with acute or convalescent COVID-19.

The chain links TRBV5-1 to TRBJ1-1, with 8 nucleotides matching TRBD1. The CDR3 consists of 13 residues. The germline V gene has CDR1 SGHRS and CDR2 YFSETQ. V lost 5 bases to trimming and J lost 4 bases; unmatched junction nucleotides: 4. The CDR3 coding sequence is TGCGCCAGCAGACGCACAGGGGGCACTGAAGCTTTCTTT. Translated: CASRRTGGTEAFF.

The V and J genes are TRBV30 and TRBJ2-3; D might be TRBD2 (6 bases). Germline V gene sequence: CDR1 GTSNPN, CDR2 SVGIG (reference sequence). V was clipped by 4 bases and J by 5 bases, with 10 bases between them. The CDR3 has 12 amino acids. CDR3 in amino acids: CAWKGRGDTQYF. DNA of the CDR3: TGTGCCTGGAAGGGGCGGGGAGATACGCAGTATTTT. The whole variable domain, filled in from reference TRBV30 and TRBJ2-3, reads SQTIHQWPATLVQPVGSPLSLECTVEGTSNPNLYWYRQAAGRGLQLLFYSVGIGQISSEVPQNLSASRPQDRQFILSSKKLLLSDSGFYLCAWKGRGDTQYFGPGTRLTVL.

V gene TRBV9 combines with J gene TRBJ1-2, with 12 bases identical to TRBD1. This CDR3 contains 15 residues. Trimming removed 0 bases from V and 6 bases from J; junction bases left unmatched: 3. The germline CDR1 and CDR2 sequences are SGDLS and YYNGEE. The CDR3 is CASSVVGTGGHGYTF. The CDR3 nucleotides read TGTGCCAGCAGCGTAGTAGGGACAGGGGGCCATGGCTACACCTTC.

The J gene is TRBJ1-2, the V gene TRBV6-5, with TRBD1 matching over 10 bases. The CDR3 is 16 amino acids. Germline CDR1 and CDR2: MNHEY and SVGAGI. V dropped 2 bases and J dropped 5; count of bases not matched to a gene: 8. For the CDR3, the DNA is TGTGCCAGCAGTTACACGGGGACAGGGGATTGGTATGGCTACACCTTC. Its translation: CASSYTGTGDWYGYTF.

This chain uses TRBV19 with TRBJ1-1; D remains unclear. This CDR3 comprises 15 residues. Trimming stripped 3 bases from V and 1 base from J, with 12 bases between. Germline values: CDR1 LNHDA, CDR2 SQIVND (reference sequence). The CDR3 DNA sequence: TGTGCCAGTAGTATGCAGCCGGGATCGAACACTGAAGCTTTCTTT. It translates to CASSMQPGSNTEAFF.

This clone showed up just once. The rearrangement links TRBV7-6 to TRBJ2-3; 12 bases are a match to TRBD1. V lost 2 bases to trimming and J lost 7 bases; unmatched junction nucleotides: 4. Germline V gene data show CDR1 as SGHVS and CDR2 as FNYEAQ. The CDR3 has 15 residues. CDR3 nucleotide sequence: TGTGCCAGCAGCTTAAGGGACAGGGGGCCGAATACGCAGTATTTT. Protein sequence: CASSLRDRGPNTQYF.

The CDR3 reads CASSQVRQGAHEAFF. The CDR3 region has the DNA TGCGCCAGCAGCCAAGTTCGACAGGGGGCCCATGAAGCTTTCTTT. The V call is TRBV4-3, the J call TRBJ1-1; 10 bases line up with TRBD1. This CDR3 comprises 15 residues. Per the germline V gene, CDR1 is LGHNA and CDR2 is YSLEER. Losses at the gene ends were 1 base for V and 7 bases for J; bases not matched to a gene: 6.

J is TRBJ2-5 and V is TRBV5-1; TRBD1 matches 7 bases. The junction had 3 bases not matched to a gene; V was cut back by 3 bases and J by 1 base. CDR1 is SGHRS, CDR2 YFSETQ, per germline. The CDR3 runs to 14 residues. CDR3 coding DNA: TGCGCCAGCAGCTATACAGGGGTCCAAGAGACCCAGTACTTC. Protein sequence: CASSYTGVQETQYF.

The V gene is TRBV7-2, the J gene TRBJ2-5, with 9 bases that match TRBD2. V gave up 2 bases and J gave up 9 bases; unmatched junction bases: 10. Germline V gene lookup returns CDR1 SGHTA and CDR2 FQGNSA. The CDR3 loop spans 15 amino acids. CDR3 sequence reads: CASSLRGGAGVAQYF. For the CDR3, the DNA is TGTGCCAGCAGCTTACGCGGGGGGGCCGGGGTGGCCCAGTACTTC.

In its sample, this clone was seen a few times. The chain combines TRBV6-5 with TRBJ1-5; 7 bases are shared with TRBD1. From germline, CDR1 is MNHEY and CDR2 SVGAGI. The CDR3 sequence is 15 residues long. V was clipped by 0 bases and J by 2 bases; unmatched bases: 1. In nucleotides, the CDR3 is TGTGCCAGCAGTTACTCGGGACAGCGCAATCAGCCCCAGCATTTT. This sequence encodes CASSYSGQRNQPQHF.

Here the CDR3 DNA reads TGTGCCAGCAGCCCGCGACAGTCCTACGAGCAGTACTTC. It specifies CASSPRQSYEQYF. V usage is TRBV11-3 and J usage is TRBJ2-7; tentatively, D is TRBD1 (5 bases). The CDR3 covers 13 residues. Deletions cut 5 bases from V and 1 base from J, with 9 bases between. Germline V gives CDR1 SGHNT, CDR2 YENEEA. The entire variable domain, with the rest obtained from reference TRBV11-3 and TRBJ2-7, is as follows: EAGVVQSPRYKIIEKKQPVAFWCNPISGHNTLYWYLQNLGQGPELLIRYENEEAVDDSQLPKDRFSAERLKGVDSTLKIQPAELGDSAVYLCASSPRQSYEQYFGPGTRLTVT.

V usage is TRBV19 and J usage is TRBJ1-4; D remains unclear. Germline loops: CDR1 LNHDA, CDR2 SQIVND (reference sequence). The CDR3 has 14 amino acids. V lost 5 bases, J lost 5 bases, and 12 bases lay in between. The CDR3 reads CASSLGGYNEKLFF. DNA for the CDR3: TGTGCCAGTAGTTTAGGAGGGTACAATGAAAAACTGTTTTTT.

This clone was observed a handful of times. This sequence joins TRBV30 and TRBJ1-5; no reliable D call. Per germline, CDR1 GTSNPN and CDR2 SVGIG (reference sequence). The CDR3 is 13 amino acids. Trimming cost V 1 base and J 0 bases, with 4 bases left between them. The CDR3 DNA is TGTGCCTGGAGTGATAATAGCAATCAGCCCCAGCATTTT. Its translation is CAWSDNSNQPQHF.

This chain links TRBV5-1 with TRBJ1-6; D unresolved. The germline V and J ends were trimmed by 4 bases and 3 bases, with 11 bases remaining between them. Looked up from germline, CDR1 is SGHRS and CDR2 is YFSETQ. The CDR3 loop spans 15 amino acids. The CDR3 nucleotides read TGCGCCAGCAGCCCCCGCGAGCTCTATAATTCACCCCTCCACTTT. Amino acid sequence: CASSPRELYNSPLHF. Together with reference TRBV5-1 and TRBJ1-6, the CDR3 gives the full variable domain: KAGVTQTPRYLIKTRGQQVTLSCSPISGHRSVSWYQQTPGQGLQFLFEYFSETQRNKGNFPGRFSGRQFSNSRSEMNVSTLELGDSALYLCASSPRELYNSPLHFGNGTRLTVT.

This rearrangement joins TRBV2 to TRBJ1-5, with 9 bases lining up with TRBD1. The CDR3 is 15 residues long. Germline V gene sequence: CDR1 SNHLY, CDR2 FYNNEI. J was trimmed by 6 bases and V by 6 bases; bases with no gene match: 9. The CDR3 reads CASSPGTGRIQPQHF. As DNA, the CDR3 is TGTGCCAGCAGCCCCGGGACAGGGCGGATTCAGCCCCAGCATTTT. Variable domain in full (rest from reference TRBV2 and TRBJ1-5): EPEVTQTPSHQVTQMGQEVILRCVPISNHLYFYWYRQILGQKVEFLVSFYNNEISEKSEIFDDQFSVERPDGSNFTLKIRSTKLEDSAMYFCASSPGTGRIQPQHFGDGTRLSIL.

V is TRBV2 and J is TRBJ2-2, with 8 nucleotides matching TRBD2. CDR1 and CDR2 (germline): SNHLY, FYNNEI. This CDR3 contains 16 residues. The V and J ends lost 6 bases and 5 bases, in that order; junction bases with no gene match: 11. This CDR3 is CASRSSGGAVTGELFF. For the CDR3, the DNA is TGTGCCAGCAGGTCAAGCGGGGGAGCAGTTACCGGGGAGCTGTTTTTT.

V usage is TRBV5-1 and J usage is TRBJ1-2, with no clear D. Germline V CDR1 and CDR2: SGHRS, YFSETQ. This CDR3 is built from 15 residues. V dropped 0 bases and J dropped 5 bases, with 14 bases sitting between them. In DNA form, the CDR3 reads TGCGCCAGCAGCTTGGAGGCAGGCGCGTATTATGGCTACACCTTC. This codes for CASSLEAGAYYGYTF.

This clone has a handful of counts. The V call is TRBV4-2, the J call TRBJ2-3, with 8 bases lining up with TRBD2. The CDR3 is made up of 14 amino acids. CDR1 and CDR2 from the germline V gene are LGHNA and YNFKEQ. The ends lost 4 bases at V and 6 bases at J; junction bases unmatched: 6. The CDR3 DNA reads TGTGCCAGCAGCCTTTGGACTAGCTCGGATACGCAGTATTTT. Its translation is CASSLWTSSDTQYF.

The chain employs TRBV19 and TRBJ1-1, with D perhaps TRBD1 (6 bases). V was cut by 4 bases and J by 2 bases, with 17 bases left in between. CDR3 length: 16 residues. Per the germline V gene, CDR1 is LNHDA and CDR2 is SQIVND (reference sequence). DNA for the CDR3: TGTGCCAGTAGTAAACGAGGGGGACGGGCAAACACTGAAGCTTTCTTT. Amino acid sequence: CASSKRGGRANTEAFF.

The rearrangement links TRBV5-1 to TRBJ1-1; 10 nucleotides agree with TRBD1. J gave up 1 base and V 0 bases, and 3 bases lay outside the gene matches. From germline, CDR1 is SGHRS and CDR2 YFSETQ. This CDR3 spans 16 amino acids. The CDR3 sequence is CASSLERTGGNTEAFF. DNA of the CDR3: TGCGCCAGCAGCTTGGAAAGGACAGGGGGGAACACTGAAGCTTTCTTT.

The rearrangement joins TRBV5-1 to TRBJ1-4, with D possibly matching TRBD1 (5 bases). The germline gives CDR1 SGHRS, CDR2 YFSETQ. This CDR3 is 14 amino acids long. Trimming cost V 4 bases and J 5 bases, with 12 bases left between them. The CDR3: CASSRGTENEKLFF. The CDR3 DNA reads TGCGCCAGCAGCCGCGGGACCGAAAATGAAAAACTGTTTTTT.

The chain uses TRBV5-1 and TRBJ1-1; 8 positions agree with TRBD1. Trimming at V came to 5 bases and at J to 1 base, leaving 4 bases not matched to a gene. The CDR3 extends over 14 amino acids. Germline V gives CDR1 SGHRS, CDR2 YFSETQ. The CDR3 sequence: CASSKDRANTEAFF. Here the CDR3 DNA reads TGCGCCAGCAGTAAGGACAGGGCGAACACTGAAGCTTTCTTT.

This clone was seen a single time. The V gene is TRBV5-1, the J gene TRBJ1-2; D might be TRBD1 (5 bases). V was pared by 0 bases and J by 2 bases, with 11 bases between. Germline V gives CDR1 SGHRS, CDR2 YFSETQ. This CDR3 is built from 15 residues. The CDR3 protein is CASSLVPGPNYGYTF. The CDR3 region has the DNA TGCGCCAGCAGCTTGGTGCCAGGGCCGAACTATGGCTACACCTTC. The full variable domain, rest sourced from reference TRBV5-1 and TRBJ1-2, is KAGVTQTPRYLIKTRGQQVTLSCSPISGHRSVSWYQQTPGQGLQFLFEYFSETQRNKGNFPGRFSGRQFSNSRSEMNVSTLELGDSALYLCASSLVPGPNYGYTFGSGTRLTVV.

The genes are TRBV9 and TRBJ1-1; D may be TRBD1 (6 bases). CDR1 SGDLS and CDR2 YYNGEE come from the germline V gene. V was clipped by 0 bases and J by 4 bases, with 13 bases between them. There are 15 residues in the CDR3. CDR3 coding DNA: TGTGCCAGCAGCGTAGACCCAAGGGGGGGCACTGAAGCTTTCTTT. It specifies CASSVDPRGGTEAFF.

The genes are TRBV6-2 or TRBV6-3 and TRBJ2-7, with TRBD1 identical over 8 bases. Trimming took 2 bases from V and 4 from J; bases not matched to a gene: 10. Germline CDR1 MNHEY, CDR2 SVGEGT. CDR3 length: 16 residues. CDR3 amino acids: CASSYRTGKSSYEQYF. Written as DNA, the CDR3 is TGTGCCAGCAGTTACAGGACAGGGAAGTCTTCTTACGAGCAGTACTTC.

The rearrangement joins TRBV7-3 to TRBJ1-2, with TRBD1 matching 12 bases. Trimming at V came to 4 bases and at J to 8 bases, leaving 8 bases not matched to a gene. This CDR3 contains 15 residues. The germline V gene has CDR1 SGHTA and CDR2 FQGTGA. The CDR3 DNA is TGTGCCAGCAGCTCCTCCCGGGACAGGGGGCGAGGCTACACCTTC. Translating it yields CASSSSRDRGRGYTF.

This clone came up once. The chain couples TRBV10-3 to TRBJ1-5, with D possibly matching TRBD1 (6 bases). V was shortened by 0 bases and J by 4 bases, with 13 bases between the two germline ends. Germline V gene data show CDR1 as ENHRY and CDR2 as SYGVKD. This CDR3 comprises 16 residues. DNA for the CDR3: TGTGCCATCAGTGAGTCTTCGGGGACAAGGAATCAGCCCCAGCATTTT. It is translated as CAISESSGTRNQPQHF.

This chain connects TRBV6-5 to TRBJ1-3, with TRBD1 matching 8 bases. The CDR3 has 15 residues. The V and J ends lost 2 bases and 2 bases, in that order; junction bases with no gene match: 2. The germline gives CDR1 MNHEY, CDR2 SVGAGI. The DNA of the CDR3 is TGTGCCAGCAGTTACCAGGGACAGGCTGGAAACACCATATATTTT. This translates into CASSYQGQAGNTIYF.

The V call is TRBV11-3, the J call TRBJ1-1; TRBD1 might be the D (5 bases). This CDR3 region has 15 residues. V lost 1 base and J lost 5, with 14 bases in between. In germline, CDR1 is SGHNT, CDR2 YENEEA. The CDR3 nucleotides are TGTGCCAGCAGCTTAGGGGGACTGAGAGGGACTGAAGCTTTCTTT. It codes for CASSLGGLRGTEAFF.